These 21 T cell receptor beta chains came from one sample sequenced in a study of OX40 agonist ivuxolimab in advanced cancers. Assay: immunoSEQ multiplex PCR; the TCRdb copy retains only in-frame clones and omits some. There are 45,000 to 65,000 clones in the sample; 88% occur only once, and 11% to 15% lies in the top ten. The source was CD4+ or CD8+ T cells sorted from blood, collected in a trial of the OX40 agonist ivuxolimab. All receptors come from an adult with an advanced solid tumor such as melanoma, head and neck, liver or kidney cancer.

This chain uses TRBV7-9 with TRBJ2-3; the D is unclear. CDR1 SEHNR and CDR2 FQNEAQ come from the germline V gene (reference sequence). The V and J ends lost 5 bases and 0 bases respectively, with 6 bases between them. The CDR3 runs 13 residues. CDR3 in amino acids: CASSPPSTDTQYF. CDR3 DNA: TGTGCCAGCAGCCCGCCGAGCACAGATACGCAGTATTTT. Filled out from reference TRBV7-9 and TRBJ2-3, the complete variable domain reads DTGVSQNPRHKITKRGQNVTFRCDPISEHNRLYWYRQTLGQGPEFLTYFQNEAQLEKSRLLSDRFSAERPKGSFSTLEIQRTEQGDSAMYLCASSPPSTDTQYFGPGTRLTVL.

Here the CDR3 reads CASSQVSDGGLPQHF. The DNA of the CDR3 is TGCGCCAGCAGCCAAGTCAGCGACGGGGGCCTGCCCCAGCATTTT. V and J are TRBV4-1 and TRBJ1-5, with a weak D call TRBD1 (6 bases). The germline gives CDR1 MGHRA, CDR2 YSYEKL. Trimming removed 1 base from V and 9 bases from J, with 16 bases in between. The CDR3 loop spans 15 amino acids.

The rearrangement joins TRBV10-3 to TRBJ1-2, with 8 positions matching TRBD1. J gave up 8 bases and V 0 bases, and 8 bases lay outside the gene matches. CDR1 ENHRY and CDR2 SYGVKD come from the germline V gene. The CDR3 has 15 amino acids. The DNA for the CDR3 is TGTGCCATCAGTGAGTCGGGACCAGGGGGCGAAGGCTACACCTTC. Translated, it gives CAISESGPGGEGYTF.

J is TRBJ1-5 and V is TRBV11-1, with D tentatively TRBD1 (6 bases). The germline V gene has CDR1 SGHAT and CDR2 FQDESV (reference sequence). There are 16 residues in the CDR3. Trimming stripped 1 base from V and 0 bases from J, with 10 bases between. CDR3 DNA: TGTGCCAGCAGCTTAGAACAGGGAATTAGCAATCAGCCCCAGCATTTT. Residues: CASSLEQGISNQPQHF. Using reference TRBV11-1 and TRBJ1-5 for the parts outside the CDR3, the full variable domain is EAEVAQSPRYKITEKSQAVAFWCDPISGHATLYWYRQILGQGPELLVQFQDESVVDDSQLPKDRFSAERLKGVDSTLKIQPAELGDSAMYLCASSLEQGISNQPQHFGDGTRLSIL.

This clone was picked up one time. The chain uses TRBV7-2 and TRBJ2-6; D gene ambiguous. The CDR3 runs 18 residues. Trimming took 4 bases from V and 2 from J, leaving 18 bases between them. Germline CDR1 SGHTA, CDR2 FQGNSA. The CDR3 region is CASSSPDGPTAGANVLTF. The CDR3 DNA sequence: TGTGCCAGCAGCTCGCCCGACGGTCCCACAGCTGGGGCCAACGTCCTGACTTTC.

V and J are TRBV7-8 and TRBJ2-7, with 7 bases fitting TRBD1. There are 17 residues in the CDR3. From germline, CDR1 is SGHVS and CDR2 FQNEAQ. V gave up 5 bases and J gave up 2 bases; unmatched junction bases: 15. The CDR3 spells CASSQSWYGDRAYEQYF. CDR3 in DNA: TGTGCCAGCAGCCAAAGCTGGTATGGGGACAGAGCCTACGAGCAGTACTTC. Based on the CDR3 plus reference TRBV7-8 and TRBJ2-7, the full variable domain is GAGVSQSPRYKVAKRGQDVALRCDPISGHVSLFWYQQALGQGPEFLTYFQNEAQLDKSGLPSDRFFAERPEGSVSTLKIQRTQQEDSAVYLCASSQSWYGDRAYEQYFGPGTRLTVT.

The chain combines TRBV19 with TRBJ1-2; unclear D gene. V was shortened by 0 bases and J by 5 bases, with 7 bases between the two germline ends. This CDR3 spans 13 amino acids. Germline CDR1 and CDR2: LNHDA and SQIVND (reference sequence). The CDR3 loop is CASSIDRRYGYTF. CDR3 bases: TGTGCCAGTAGTATAGACAGGAGATATGGCTACACCTTC.

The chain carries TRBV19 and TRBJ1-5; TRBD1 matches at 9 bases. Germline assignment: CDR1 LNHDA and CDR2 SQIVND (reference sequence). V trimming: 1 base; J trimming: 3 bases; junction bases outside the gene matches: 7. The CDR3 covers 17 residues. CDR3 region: CASSIGRDRVFNQPQHF. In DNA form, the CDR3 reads TGTGCCAGTAGTATAGGCCGGGACAGGGTTTTCAATCAGCCCCAGCATTTT.

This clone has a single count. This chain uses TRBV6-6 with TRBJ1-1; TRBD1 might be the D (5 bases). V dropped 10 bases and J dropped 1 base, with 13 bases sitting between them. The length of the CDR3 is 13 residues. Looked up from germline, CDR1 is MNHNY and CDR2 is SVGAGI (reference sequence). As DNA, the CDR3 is TGTGCCACCCGCGTGGGGGGGAACACTGAAGCTTTCTTT. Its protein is CATRVGGNTEAFF.

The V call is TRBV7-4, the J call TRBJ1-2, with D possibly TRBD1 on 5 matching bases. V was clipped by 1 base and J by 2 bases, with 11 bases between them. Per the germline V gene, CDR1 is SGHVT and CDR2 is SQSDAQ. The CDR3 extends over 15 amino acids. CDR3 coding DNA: TGTGCCAGCAGCTTAGAGGGGATTGGAAACTATGGCTACACCTTC. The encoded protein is CASSLEGIGNYGYTF.

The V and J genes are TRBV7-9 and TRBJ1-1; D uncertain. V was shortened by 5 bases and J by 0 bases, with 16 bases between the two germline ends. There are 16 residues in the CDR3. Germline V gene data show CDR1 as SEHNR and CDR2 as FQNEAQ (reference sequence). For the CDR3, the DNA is TGTGCCAGCAGCCACACCTCAACCTCTTTGAACACTGAAGCTTTCTTT. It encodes CASSHTSTSLNTEAFF.

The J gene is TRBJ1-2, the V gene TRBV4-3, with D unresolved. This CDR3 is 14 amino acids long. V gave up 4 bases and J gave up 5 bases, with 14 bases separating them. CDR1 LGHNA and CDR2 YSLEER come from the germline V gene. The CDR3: CASSLLRNPYGYTF. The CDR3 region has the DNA TGCGCCAGCAGCCTACTAAGGAATCCTTATGGCTACACCTTC.

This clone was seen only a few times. CDR3 in DNA: TGTGCCTGGAGTTTGGGACCCCTAGCTTTCTTT. It encodes CAWSLGPLAFF. The chain has TRBV30 and TRBJ1-1; a weak D match, TRBD1 (5 bases). CDR1 is GTSNPN, CDR2 SVGIG, per germline (reference sequence). Between the trimmed V and J ends, which lost 2 bases and 10 bases, there was a span of 11 bases. CDR3 length: 11 residues.

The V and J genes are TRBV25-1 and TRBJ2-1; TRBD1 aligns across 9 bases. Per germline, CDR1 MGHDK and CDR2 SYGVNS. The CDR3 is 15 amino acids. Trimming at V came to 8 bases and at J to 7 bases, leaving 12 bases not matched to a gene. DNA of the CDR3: TGTGCCAGCCAACATTGGACAGGGGCAGGAAATGAGCAGTTCTTC. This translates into CASQHWTGAGNEQFF. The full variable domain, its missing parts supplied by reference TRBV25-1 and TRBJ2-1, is EADIYQTPRYLVIGTGKKITLECSQTMGHDKMYWYQQDPGMELHLIHYSYGVNSTEKGDLSSESTVSRIRTEHFPLTLESARPSHTSQYLCASQHWTGAGNEQFFGPGTRLTVL.

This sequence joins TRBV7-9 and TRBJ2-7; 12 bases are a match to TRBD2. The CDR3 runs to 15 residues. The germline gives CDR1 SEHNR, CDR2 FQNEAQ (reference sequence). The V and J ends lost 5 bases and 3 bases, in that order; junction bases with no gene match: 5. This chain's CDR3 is CASSPLAGGSYEQYF. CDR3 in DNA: TGTGCCAGCAGCCCACTAGCGGGGGGAAGCTACGAGCAGTACTTC.

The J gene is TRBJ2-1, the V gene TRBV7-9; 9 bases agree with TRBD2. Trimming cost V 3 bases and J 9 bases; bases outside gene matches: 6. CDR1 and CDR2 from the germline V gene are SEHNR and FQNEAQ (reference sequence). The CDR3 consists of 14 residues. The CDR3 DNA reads TGTGCCAGCAGCTTGGCGGGGGGGCTCGGTGAGCAGTTCTTC. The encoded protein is CASSLAGGLGEQFF.

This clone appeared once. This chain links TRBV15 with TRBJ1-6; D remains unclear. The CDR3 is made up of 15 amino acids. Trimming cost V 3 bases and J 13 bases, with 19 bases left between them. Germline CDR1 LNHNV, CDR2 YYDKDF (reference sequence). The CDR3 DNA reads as TGTGCCACCAGCAGTTCATCAAGGGTCGGTGCGCCCCTCCACTTT. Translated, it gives CATSSSSRVGAPLHF.

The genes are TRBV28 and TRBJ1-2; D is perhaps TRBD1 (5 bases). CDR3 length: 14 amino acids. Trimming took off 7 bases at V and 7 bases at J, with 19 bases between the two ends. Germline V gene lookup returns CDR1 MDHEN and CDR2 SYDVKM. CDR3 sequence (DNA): TGTGCCAGCACCCCACTAGACAGAAACGGTGGCTACACCTTC. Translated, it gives CASTPLDRNGGYTF.

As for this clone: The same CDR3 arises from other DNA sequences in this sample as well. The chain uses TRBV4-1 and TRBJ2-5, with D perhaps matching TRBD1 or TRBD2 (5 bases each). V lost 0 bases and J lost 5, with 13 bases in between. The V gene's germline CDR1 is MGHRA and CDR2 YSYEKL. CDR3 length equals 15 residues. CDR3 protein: CASSQEGTQRETQYF. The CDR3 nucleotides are TGCGCCAGCAGCCAAGAGGGGACCCAAAGGGAGACCCAGTACTTC.

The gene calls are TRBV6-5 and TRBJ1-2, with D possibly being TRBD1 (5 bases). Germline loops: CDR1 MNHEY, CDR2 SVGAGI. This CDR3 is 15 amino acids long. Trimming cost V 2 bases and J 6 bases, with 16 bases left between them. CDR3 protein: CASSYGRGKGHGYTF. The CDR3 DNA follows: TGTGCCAGCAGTTACGGTCGGGGGAAGGGGCATGGCTACACCTTC.

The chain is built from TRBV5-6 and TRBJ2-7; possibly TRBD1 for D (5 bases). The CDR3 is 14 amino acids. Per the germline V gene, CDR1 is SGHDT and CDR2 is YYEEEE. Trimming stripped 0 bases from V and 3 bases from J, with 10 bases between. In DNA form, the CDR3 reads TGTGCCAGCAGCTTGGACCCCAGGGACTACGAGCAGTACTTC. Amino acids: CASSLDPRDYEQYF.